This TCR beta chain was sequenced during a study of T cells in Graves' hyperthyroidism and ophthalmopathy. Amplified TCR beta CDR3 regions derived from RNA transcripts. A set of HTBI primers served as the primers for a first-round RT-PCR of the TCR CDR3. From the multiplex PCR reads, TCRdb called clonotypes with MiXCR, one entry per CDR3 protein. The table includes around 600,000 distinct CDR3 sequences, 16% detected once. Trimming shortened V by 3 bases and J by 1 base, and 6 bases separated the two germline ends. The CDR3 length is 13 residues. CDR1 and CDR2 from the germline V gene are LGHNT and FRNRAP.

Source material: blood. The source is a woman in her 40s with Graves' ophthalmopathy. This chain joins TRBV12-5 and TRBJ1-1, with TRBD1 as a possible D gene (5 bases). The CDR3 sequence is CASGFGGNTEAFF. CDR3 coding DNA: TGTGCTAGTGGTTTCGGGGGGAACACTGAAGCTTTCTTT.